These T cell receptor beta chains were read from a single sample in a study of metastatic and nonmetastatic thyroid tumors. TCRdb re-analyzed the PCR reads using MiXCR. The sample yields about 16,000 clones, 33% seen once. Sequencing was done on a sample of tumor tissue. The receptors were sampled from a male donor with papillary thyroid cancer or a benign thyroid nodule (not recorded which). Some clones in this sample may be carry-over from other donors' samples. Both conserved end residues are part of each CDR3. A D gene is named only where the DNA matches it firmly.

J	D	V	length	CDR3
TRBJ2-7	.	TRBV2	11	CASSLSYEQYF
TRBJ2-4	TRBD2	TRBV19	15	CACTGTSGALDIQYF
TRBJ1-1	.	TRBV5-6	15	CASSTAWGADTEAFF
TRBJ1-4	.	TRBV18	15	CASSPGPGPNEKLFF
TRBJ2-2	.	TRBV6-1	16	CASTKKWVRGTGELFF
TRBJ2-3	TRBD2	TRBV6-2/TRBV6-3	15	CASQLAGGSADTQYF
TRBJ1-1	TRBD1	TRBV6-1	14	CASSRTGGSLEAFF
TRBJ1-2	TRBD1	TRBV30	15	CAWYPSGTGNYGYTF
TRBJ2-1	.	TRBV6-1	15	CASSEPEHFYNEQFF
TRBJ1-2	.	TRBV28	12	CASSFGGDGYTF
TRBJ2-2	TRBD1	TRBV11-1	16	CASSATGGINTGELFF
TRBJ2-1	.	TRBV6-1	15	CASSSGVGGGNEQFF
TRBJ1-4	.	TRBV6-1	15	CASSELAATNEKLFF
TRBJ1-1	.	TRBV7-9	15	CASRLKRAGDTEAFF
TRBJ1-2	TRBD1	TRBV7-2	15	CASSPQGAPGYGYTF
TRBJ2-7	TRBD2	TRBV4-2	15	CASSLGTSGSYKQYF
TRBJ2-2	.	TRBV20-1	14	CSALRQAGPGELFF